The TCR beta chain described here comes from a study of T cells in Graves' hyperthyroidism and ophthalmopathy (dated by TCRdb to about 2019). General notes on the study: Peripheral blood was sampled at the time of initial diagnosis, prior to any treatment. After sampling, hyperthyroidism patients received methimazole starting at 30 mg daily, and ophthalmopathy patients received high-dose intravenous methylprednisolone. An independent validation cohort of fewer than 20 hyperthyroidism patients and about 16 patients who later progressed to ophthalmopathy tested prospective prediction of ophthalmopathy. The approximately 100 discovery patients were randomly divided into training and test sets at a 7:3 ratio. A discovery cohort of about a hundred patients, about 40 with Graves' ophthalmopathy and 55 to 60 with stable Graves' hyperthyroidism, was used to find distinguishing TCR V-J signatures. The paper reports TCR Vbeta CDR3 sequencing of 130 to 150 peripheral blood samples: some 44 ophthalmopathy, roughly 74 hyperthyroidism and around 17 progressor patients. In roughly six Graves' hyperthyroidism patients, the study also compared T-cell repertoires from thyroid tissue with T-cell repertoires from blood. Summary of the overall study and its limitations: Sample size was not statistically predetermined, and investigators were not blinded to group allocation. In cross-validation, a model built on a 13 V-J signature told ophthalmopathy apart from stable hyperthyroidism with under 90% sensitivity and around 83% specificity, and in testing the same model reached 80%/75%. Blood samples also contained most of the expanded thyroid clonotypes (frequency above 0.001), which suggests that blood repertoires may reflect thyroid immune responses. In validation, the model predicted progression to ophthalmopathy a median of about 5.9 months before onset, with roughly 70% sensitivity and roughly 79% specificity.

The TCR beta CDR3 regions were amplified from the RNA transcripts. For the first round of RT-PCR on the TCR CDR3, the HTBI primer set was used together with the Qiagen OneStep RT-PCR kit. The libraries were constructed in a second round of multiplex PCR and then size-selected and purified. The libraries were sequenced on an Illumina HiSeq2000 using paired-end 100 bp reads. The paper's processing steps were these. Raw data were processed with SOAPnuke, discarding reads with adapters, uncalled bases, mean Phred below 15, or no exact constant-primer or identifier match. COPE v1.2.5 was used to merge high-quality paired reads, and clonotypes were defined as unique nucleotide sequences. Clonotypes were aligned to IMGT TRBV, TRBD and TRBJ reference segments using MiTCR v1.1. The analysis included only V-J combinations with a frequency above 0.0001, which together covered around 99% of the repertoires. The TCS score was defined as the ratio of F50 (clonal expansion) to E x V (chaos), calculated using BLOSUM62-based TCRdist between CDR3 peptides within each V-J. Welch's t-statistics and random forest reduced 500 to 550 V-J features to fewer than 15, which were used in a naive Bayes classifier (R e1071). TCRdb reprocessed the public reads (quality trimming at Q25 with fastp, clone calling with MiXCR) and kept in-frame beta chains. All rows with the same CDR3 protein become a single entry with the most common DNA and genes. TCRdb's processing, not the authors' own work, is the source of the V and J calls. Across this sample there are about 640,000 distinct CDR3 sequences, with under 25% seen only once. More than 30% of the sample lies in the top ten.

At least ten counts were recorded for this clonotype. The specificity of this receptor is unknown. Base qualities are not provided; no much larger clone lies one nucleotide away. Moderately to severely active disease, a Clinical Activity Score of at least 3, a NOSPECS grade of at least 4, and a duration under 3 months were present in ophthalmopathy patients. Any patient with an uncontrolled infection, another autoimmune disease, pregnancy or lactation was excluded. Diagnoses relied on clinical symptoms, serum thyroxine and TRAb, thyroid ultrasound and orbital computed tomography. Ficoll-Paque density gradient centrifugation was used to isolate PBMCs from around 9.1 ml of fresh peripheral blood. Total RNA was extracted using Trizol reagent, and RNA quality was assessed on an Agilent 2100 Bioanalyzer. CDR1 is given as MDHEN and CDR2 as SYDVKM, both from the germline V gene. The CDR3 goes from the cysteine to the phenylalanine over 12 residues. The only DNA kept is the CDR3, 36 bases in frame from the first base. V was cut back by 6 bases and J by 4 bases, leaving a gap of 7 bases between them.

This TCR was recovered from a young man with Graves' ophthalmopathy. This chain is built from TRBV28 and TRBJ2-1, with no reliable assignment of the D segment. The specimen was blood. The encoded CDR3 is CASSPEYNEQFF. The DNA sequence is TGTGCCAGCAGCCCGGAATACAATGAGCAGTTCTTC.